The 8 T cell receptor beta chains listed next were all sequenced from one sample in a study of PD-1 blockade in classical Hodgkin lymphoma (dated by TCRdb to the early 2020s). Library construction relied on the immunoSEQ multiplex PCR assay. Here the immuneACCESS table is served through TCRdb, limited to in-frame sequences with V and J called. Missing clones are a known gap in these copies; in checked studies unresolved V genes cover under half, and the rest lacks a known reason. The sample table records 26,000 or so clones; over 55% of these occur just once. The ten largest clones capture roughly 3.6% of the sample. According to the study, the label for this sample's time point signals: cycle 4 day 1 (C4D1), after five to seven weeks of nivolumab. All trial patients had relapsed after autologous stem cell transplantation, with cohorts A, B and C differing in prior brentuximab vedotin exposure.

The source material was peripheral blood mononuclear cells (PBMCs), sampled before the fourth cycle of nivolumab. These receptors were taken from a human donor with classical Hodgkin lymphoma.

The chain carries TRBV5-1 and TRBJ2-7; D perhaps matches TRBD2 (6 bases). In germline, CDR1 is SGHRS, CDR2 YFSETQ. The CDR3 has 14 residues. V lost 0 bases and J lost 3, with 10 bases in between. CDR3 region: CASSLASAHYEQYF. CDR3 nucleotide sequence: TGCGCCAGCAGCTTGGCTAGCGCACACTACGAGCAGTACTTC.

The J gene is TRBJ2-7, the V gene TRBV5-1; 8 bases are shared with TRBD1. Unmatched junction bases numbered 5, after V lost 0 bases and J lost 6 bases. This CDR3 is built from 14 residues. The germline V gene has CDR1 SGHRS and CDR2 YFSETQ. CDR3 in DNA: TGCGCCAGCAGCTTGGCCGACAGGGGTGGCGAGCAGTACTTC. Its protein product is CASSLADRGGEQYF.

This rearrangement joins TRBV2 to TRBJ1-2, with D unresolved. CDR3 length equals 13 residues. Germline V lookup: CDR1 SNHLY, CDR2 FYNNEI. The V and J ends lost 7 bases and 3 bases respectively, with 12 bases between them. CDR3 coding DNA: TGTGCCAGCACTGGGGTGAGGGACTATGGCTACACCTTC. Translated, it gives CASTGVRDYGYTF. The full variable domain, completed using reference TRBV2 and TRBJ1-2, is EPEVTQTPSHQVTQMGQEVILRCVPISNHLYFYWYRQILGQKVEFLVSFYNNEISEKSEIFDDQFSVERPDGSNFTLKIRSTKLEDSAMYFCASTGVRDYGYTFGSGTRLTVV.

The chain carries TRBV28 and TRBJ2-1; 14 bases line up with TRBD2. After removal of 5 bases from V and 0 bases from J, the junction contained 0 bases not matched to a gene. Germline assignment: CDR1 MDHEN and CDR2 SYDVKM. The CDR3 loop spans 16 amino acids. The CDR3 region is CASSGTSGSSYNEQFF. CDR3 DNA: TGTGCCAGCAGTGGGACTAGCGGGAGCTCCTACAATGAGCAGTTCTTC.

The chain carries TRBV7-9 and TRBJ1-4; a weak D match, TRBD1 (5 bases). V lost 5 bases and J lost 6, with 19 bases in between. CDR1 SEHNR and CDR2 FQNEAQ come from the germline V gene (reference sequence). The CDR3 length is 16 residues. The CDR3 sequence: CASSPVGIGTHEKLFF. DNA for the CDR3: TGTGCCAGCAGCCCTGTTGGGATCGGGACGCATGAAAAACTGTTTTTT. Combining the CDR3 with reference TRBV7-9 and TRBJ1-4 gives the whole variable domain DTGVSQNPRHKITKRGQNVTFRCDPISEHNRLYWYRQTLGQGPEFLTYFQNEAQLEKSRLLSDRFSAERPKGSFSTLEIQRTEQGDSAMYLCASSPVGIGTHEKLFFGSGTQLSVL.

This clone has only one observation. The chain joins TRBV30 to TRBJ1-5; the D is unclear. Germline V gene sequence: CDR1 GTSNPN, CDR2 SVGIG (reference sequence). The CDR3 loop spans 14 amino acids. V was shortened by 4 bases and J by 0 bases, with 10 bases between the two germline ends. CDR3 DNA sequence: TGTGCCTGGAAGTCTGATGCTAGCAATCAGCCCCAGCATTTT. Its protein product is CAWKSDASNQPQHF. Full variable domain (remainder filled in from reference TRBV30 and TRBJ1-5): SQTIHQWPATLVQPVGSPLSLECTVEGTSNPNLYWYRQAAGRGLQLLFYSVGIGQISSEVPQNLSASRPQDRQFILSSKKLLLSDSGFYLCAWKSDASNQPQHFGDGTRLSIL.

This clone is medium-sized by share. V and J are TRBV18 and TRBJ1-1; possibly TRBD1 for D (5 bases). With 4 bases removed from V and 0 bases from J, the gap between germline ends came to 6 bases. CDR1 KGHSH and CDR2 LQKENI come from the germline V gene. The CDR3 runs to 13 residues. The DNA of the CDR3 is TGTGCCAGCTCACGGGACCTGAACACTGAAGCTTTCTTT. Protein sequence: CASSRDLNTEAFF.

This chain connects TRBV6-5 to TRBJ2-1, with TRBD2 as a possible D gene (5 bases). CDR3 length: 13 amino acids. The ends were cut back, 6 bases at V and 6 bases at J, with 12 bases in the middle. Looked up from germline, CDR1 is MNHEY and CDR2 is SVGAGI. CDR3 loop: CASSLALSNEQFF. CDR3 DNA: TGTGCCAGCAGCCTAGCCTTAAGCAATGAGCAGTTCTTC.